This T cell receptor (beta chain) was retrieved from a study of blood T cell repertoires in COVID-19. Background on the study: Acute-phase and convalescent COVID-19 samples originated in the United States, Italy and Spain. The analysed material was cDNA or gDNA that came from T cells, B-cell-depleted T cells, or PBMCs.

Original methodology: Reference gene primer amplification in the assay estimated nucleated cell counts. Method: immunoSEQ multiplex PCR; TCRdb's copy keeps in-frame clones and lacks some. V and J calls and clone size are copied from that table; D and trimming were computed from the DNA. Found here are about 250,000 clones, approximately 89% of them singletons; the top ten hold around 6.5%. Those enrolled in Seattle joined during active infection and were followed longitudinally afterward. This CDR3 comprises 16 residues. J gave up 4 bases and V 1 base, and 9 bases lay outside the gene matches. Per the germline V gene, CDR1 is SGHTA and CDR2 is FQGNSA.

The clonotype comes from a woman aged 30 to 39 with COVID-19, enrolled during active disease. This rearrangement joins TRBV7-2 to TRBJ1-2; 7 bases align to TRBD1. Specimen: peripheral blood. This CDR3 reads CASSLGVARGAYGYTF. In nucleotides, the CDR3 is TGTGCCAGCAGCTTAGGAGTCGCCAGGGGGGCCTATGGCTACACCTTC. Full variable domain (remainder filled in from reference TRBV7-2 and TRBJ1-2): GAGVSQSPSNKVTEKGKDVELRCDPISGHTALYWYRQSLGQGLEFLIYFQGNSAPDKSGLPSDRFSAERTGGSVSTLTIQRTQQEDSAVYLCASSLGVARGAYGYTFGSGTRLTVV.